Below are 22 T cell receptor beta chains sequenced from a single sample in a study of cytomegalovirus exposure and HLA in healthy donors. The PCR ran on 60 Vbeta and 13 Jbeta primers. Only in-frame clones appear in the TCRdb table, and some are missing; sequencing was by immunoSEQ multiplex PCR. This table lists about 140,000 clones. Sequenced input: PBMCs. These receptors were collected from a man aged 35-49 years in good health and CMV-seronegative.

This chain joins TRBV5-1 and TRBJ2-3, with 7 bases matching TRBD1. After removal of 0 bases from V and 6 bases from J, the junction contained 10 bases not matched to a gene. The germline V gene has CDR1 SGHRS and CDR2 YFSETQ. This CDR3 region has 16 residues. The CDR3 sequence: CASSLVTGAAQDTQYF. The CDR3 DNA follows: TGCGCCAGCAGCTTGGTCACAGGGGCGGCACAGGATACGCAGTATTTT.

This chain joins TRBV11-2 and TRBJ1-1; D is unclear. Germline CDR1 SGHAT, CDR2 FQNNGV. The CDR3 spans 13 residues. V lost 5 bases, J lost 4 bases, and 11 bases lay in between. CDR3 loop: CASSLGAFTEAFF. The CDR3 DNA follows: TGTGCCAGCAGCCTGGGAGCGTTCACTGAAGCTTTCTTT.

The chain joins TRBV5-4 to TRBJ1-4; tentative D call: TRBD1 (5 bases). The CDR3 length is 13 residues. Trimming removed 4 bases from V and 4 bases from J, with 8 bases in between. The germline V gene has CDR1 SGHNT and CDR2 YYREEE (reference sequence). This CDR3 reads CASSRGINEKLFF. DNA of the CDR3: TGTGCCAGCAGCCGGGGGATTAATGAAAAACTGTTTTTT.

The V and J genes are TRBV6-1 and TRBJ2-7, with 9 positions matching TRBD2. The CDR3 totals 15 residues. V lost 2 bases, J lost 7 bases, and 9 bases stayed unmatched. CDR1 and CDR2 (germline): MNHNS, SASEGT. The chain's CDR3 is CASSENVGGGEEQYF. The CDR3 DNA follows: TGTGCCAGCAGTGAAAATGTCGGCGGGGGGGAGGAGCAGTACTTC.

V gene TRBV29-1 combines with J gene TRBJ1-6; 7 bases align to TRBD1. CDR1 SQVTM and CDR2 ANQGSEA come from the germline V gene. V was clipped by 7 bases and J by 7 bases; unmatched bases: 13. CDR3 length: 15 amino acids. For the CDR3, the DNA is TGCAGCGCAAGAACCGGGACAGCCAAAAATTCACCCCTCCACTTT. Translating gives CSARTGTAKNSPLHF.

CDR3 protein: CASSIARTGELFF. The CDR3 nucleotides are TGTGCCAGTAGTATAGCCCGCACCGGGGAGCTGTTTTTT. J is TRBJ2-2 and V is TRBV19; D ambiguous. V dropped 1 base and J dropped 4 bases, with 4 bases sitting between them. The germline V gene encodes CDR1 LNHDA and CDR2 SQIVND (reference sequence). This CDR3 has 13 residues.

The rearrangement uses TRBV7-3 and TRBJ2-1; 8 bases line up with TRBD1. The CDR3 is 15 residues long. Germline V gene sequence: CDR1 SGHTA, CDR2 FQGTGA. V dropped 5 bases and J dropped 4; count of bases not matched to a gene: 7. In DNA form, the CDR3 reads TGTGCCAGCAGCCTCCGACAGGGGCAGTACAATGAGCAGTTCTTC. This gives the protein CASSLRQGQYNEQFF. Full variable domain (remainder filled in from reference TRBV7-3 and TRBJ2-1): GAGVSQTPSNKVTEKGKYVELRCDPISGHTALYWYRQSLGQGPEFLIYFQGTGAADDSGLPNDRFFAVRPEGSVSTLKIQRTERGDSAVYLCASSLRQGQYNEQFFGPGTRLTVL.

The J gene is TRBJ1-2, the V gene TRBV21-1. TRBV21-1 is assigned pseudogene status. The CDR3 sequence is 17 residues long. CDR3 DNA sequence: TGTGCCAGCACCACTATACCTCGGCAATCCCAGCACTATGGCTACACCTTC. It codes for CASTTIPRQSQHYGYTF.

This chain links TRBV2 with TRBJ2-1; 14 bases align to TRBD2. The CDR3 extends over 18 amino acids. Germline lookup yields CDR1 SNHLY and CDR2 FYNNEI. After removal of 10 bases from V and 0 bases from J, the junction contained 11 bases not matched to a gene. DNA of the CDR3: TGTGCCACGGTAGCCGGGACTAGCGGGGGCCGCTCCTACAATGAGCAGTTCTTC. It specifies CATVAGTSGGRSYNEQFF.

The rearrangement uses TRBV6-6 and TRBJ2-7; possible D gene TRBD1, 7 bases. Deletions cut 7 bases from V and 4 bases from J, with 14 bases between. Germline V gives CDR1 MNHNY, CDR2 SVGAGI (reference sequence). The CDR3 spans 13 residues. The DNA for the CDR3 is TGTGCCAGCACCCCGACAGGGACTTACGAGCAGTACTTC. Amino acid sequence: CASTPTGTYEQYF.

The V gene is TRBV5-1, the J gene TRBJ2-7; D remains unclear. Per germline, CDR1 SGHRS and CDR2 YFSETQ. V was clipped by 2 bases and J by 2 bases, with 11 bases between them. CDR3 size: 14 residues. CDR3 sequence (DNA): TGCGCCAGCAGCTTTTTAACAGATACCTACGAGCAGTACTTC. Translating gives CASSFLTDTYEQYF.

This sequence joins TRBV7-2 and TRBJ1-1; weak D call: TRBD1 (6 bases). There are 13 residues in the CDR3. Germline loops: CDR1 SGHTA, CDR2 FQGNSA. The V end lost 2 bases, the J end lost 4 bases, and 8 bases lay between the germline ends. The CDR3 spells CASSLSGVTEAFF. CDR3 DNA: TGTGCCAGCAGCTTATCAGGGGTCACTGAAGCTTTCTTT.

CDR3 loop: CASSQQGAEKLFF. For the CDR3, the DNA is TGTGCCAGCAGTCAACAGGGAGCAGAAAAACTGTTTTTT. The chain combines TRBV28 with TRBJ1-4; the D gene is possibly TRBD1 (6 bases). Trimming stripped 5 bases from V and 8 bases from J, with 12 bases between. Germline CDR1 and CDR2: MDHEN and SYDVKM. The CDR3 contains 13 residues.

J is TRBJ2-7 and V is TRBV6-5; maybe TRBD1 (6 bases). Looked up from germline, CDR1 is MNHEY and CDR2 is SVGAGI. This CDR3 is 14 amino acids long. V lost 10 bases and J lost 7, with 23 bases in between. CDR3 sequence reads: CATRHRDTQAEQYF. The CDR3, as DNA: TGTGCCACCCGACACCGGGACACTCAAGCTGAGCAGTACTTC.

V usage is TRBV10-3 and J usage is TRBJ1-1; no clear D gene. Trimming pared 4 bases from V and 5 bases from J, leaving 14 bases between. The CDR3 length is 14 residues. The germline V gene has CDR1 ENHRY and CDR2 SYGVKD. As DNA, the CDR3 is TGTGCCATCAGTGCCTTCGAGGATAGTACTGAAGCTTTCTTT. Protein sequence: CAISAFEDSTEAFF.

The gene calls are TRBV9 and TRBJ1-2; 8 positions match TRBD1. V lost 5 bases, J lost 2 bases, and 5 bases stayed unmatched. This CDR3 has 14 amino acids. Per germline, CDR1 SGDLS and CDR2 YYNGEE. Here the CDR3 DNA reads TGTGCCAGCAGTATGACAGGGGAGAACTATGGCTACACCTTC. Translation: CASSMTGENYGYTF.

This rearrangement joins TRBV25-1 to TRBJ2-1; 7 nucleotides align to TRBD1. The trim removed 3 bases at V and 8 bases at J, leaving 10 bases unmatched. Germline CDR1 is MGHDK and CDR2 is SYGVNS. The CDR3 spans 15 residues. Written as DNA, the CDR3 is TGTGCCAGCAGTGAGGCGGAGACAGGGTGGGATGAGCAGTTCTTC. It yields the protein CASSEAETGWDEQFF.

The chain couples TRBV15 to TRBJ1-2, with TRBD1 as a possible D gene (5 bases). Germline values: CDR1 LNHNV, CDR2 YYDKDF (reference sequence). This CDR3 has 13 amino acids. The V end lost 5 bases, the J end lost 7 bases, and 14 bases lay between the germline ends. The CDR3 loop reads CATSRPGVSGYTF. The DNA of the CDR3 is TGTGCCACCAGCCGGCCGGGGGTGAGTGGCTACACCTTC.

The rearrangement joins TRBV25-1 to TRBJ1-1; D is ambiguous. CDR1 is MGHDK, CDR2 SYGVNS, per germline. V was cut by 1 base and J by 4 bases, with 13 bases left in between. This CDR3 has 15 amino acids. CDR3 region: CASSESGSMGTEAFF. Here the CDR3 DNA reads TGTGCCAGCAGTGAATCGGGGAGCATGGGCACTGAAGCTTTCTTT.

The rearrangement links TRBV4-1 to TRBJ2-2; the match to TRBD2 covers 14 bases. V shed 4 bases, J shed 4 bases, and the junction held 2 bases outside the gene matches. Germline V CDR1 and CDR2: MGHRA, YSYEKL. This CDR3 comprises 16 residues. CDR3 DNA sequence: TGCGCCAGCAGCCCGACTAGCGGGGGGGTCACCGGGGAGCTGTTTTTT. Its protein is CASSPTSGGVTGELFF.

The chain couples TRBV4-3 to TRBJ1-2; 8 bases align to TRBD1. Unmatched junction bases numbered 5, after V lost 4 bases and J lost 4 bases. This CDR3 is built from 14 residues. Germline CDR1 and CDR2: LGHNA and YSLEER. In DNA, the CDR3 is TGCGCCAGCAGCCCGGACAGGGCTTTCTATGGCTACACCTTC. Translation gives CASSPDRAFYGYTF.

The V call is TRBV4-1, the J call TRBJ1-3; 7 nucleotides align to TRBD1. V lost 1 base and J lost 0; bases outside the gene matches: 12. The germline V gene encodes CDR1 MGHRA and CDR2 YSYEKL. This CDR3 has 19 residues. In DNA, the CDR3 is TGCGCCAGCAGCCAAGGACAGGGATTTCGATTGTTCTCTGGAAACACCATATATTTT. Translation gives CASSQGQGFRLFSGNTIYF.